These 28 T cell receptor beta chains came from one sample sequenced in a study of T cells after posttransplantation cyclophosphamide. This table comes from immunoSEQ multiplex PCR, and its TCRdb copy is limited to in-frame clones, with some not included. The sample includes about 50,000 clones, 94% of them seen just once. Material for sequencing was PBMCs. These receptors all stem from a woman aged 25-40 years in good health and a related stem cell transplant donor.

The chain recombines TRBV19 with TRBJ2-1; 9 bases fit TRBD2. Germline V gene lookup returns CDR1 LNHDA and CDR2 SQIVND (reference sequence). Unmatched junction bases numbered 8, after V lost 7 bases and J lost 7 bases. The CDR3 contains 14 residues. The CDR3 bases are TGTGCCAGTATCGGCGGGGGGGCCGTAAATGAGCAGTTCTTC. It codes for CASIGGGAVNEQFF. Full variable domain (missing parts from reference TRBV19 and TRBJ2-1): DGGITQSPKYLFRKEGQNVTLSCEQNLNHDAMYWYRQDPGQGLRLIYYSQIVNDFQKGDIAEGYSVSREKKESFPLTVTSAQKNPTAFYLCASIGGGAVNEQFFGPGTRLTVL.

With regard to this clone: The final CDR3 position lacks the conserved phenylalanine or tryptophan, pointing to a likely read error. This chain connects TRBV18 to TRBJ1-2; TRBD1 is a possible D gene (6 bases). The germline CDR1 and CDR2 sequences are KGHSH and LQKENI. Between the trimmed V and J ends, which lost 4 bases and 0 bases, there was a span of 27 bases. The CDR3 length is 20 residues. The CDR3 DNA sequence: TGTGCCAGCTCACTCACTACGACTCCGGACAGAGATCTAGCTAACTATGGCTACACCTTA. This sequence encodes CASSLTTTPDRDLANYGYTL.

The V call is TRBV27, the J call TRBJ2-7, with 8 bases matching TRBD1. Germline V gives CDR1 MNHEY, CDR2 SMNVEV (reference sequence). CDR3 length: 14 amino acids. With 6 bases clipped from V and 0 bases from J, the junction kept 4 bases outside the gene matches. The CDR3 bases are TGTGCCAGCAGGGGGACAGGCAGCTCCTACGAGCAGTACTTC. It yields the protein CASRGTGSSYEQYF.

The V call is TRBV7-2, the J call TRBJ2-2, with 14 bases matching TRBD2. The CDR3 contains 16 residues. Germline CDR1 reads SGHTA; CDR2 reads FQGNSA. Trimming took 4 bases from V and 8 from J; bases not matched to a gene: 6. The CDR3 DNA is TGTGCCAGCAGCTATCGACTAGCGGGGGGGCCGGGGGAGCTGTTTTTT. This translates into CASSYRLAGGPGELFF.

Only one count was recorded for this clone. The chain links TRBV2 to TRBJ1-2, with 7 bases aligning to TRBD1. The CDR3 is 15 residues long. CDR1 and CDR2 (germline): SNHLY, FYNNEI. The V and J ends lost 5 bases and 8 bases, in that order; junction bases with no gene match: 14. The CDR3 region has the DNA TGTGCCAGCAGTATTTTACAGGGGCCCCCGCGAGGCTACACCTTC. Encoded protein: CASSILQGPPRGYTF.

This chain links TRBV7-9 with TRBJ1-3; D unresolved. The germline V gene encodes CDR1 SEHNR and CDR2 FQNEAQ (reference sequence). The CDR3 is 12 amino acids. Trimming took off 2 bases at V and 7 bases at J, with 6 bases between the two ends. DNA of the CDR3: TGTGCCAGCAGCTTATACAGCAACACCATATATTTT. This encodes CASSLYSNTIYF.

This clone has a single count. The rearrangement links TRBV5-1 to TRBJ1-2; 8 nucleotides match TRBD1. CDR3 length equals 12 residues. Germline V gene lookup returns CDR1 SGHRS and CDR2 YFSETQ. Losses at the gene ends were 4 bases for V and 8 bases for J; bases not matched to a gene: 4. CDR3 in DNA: TGCGCCAGCAGCAGCGACAGGGGAGGCTACACCTTC. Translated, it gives CASSSDRGGYTF. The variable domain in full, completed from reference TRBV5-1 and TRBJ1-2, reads KAGVTQTPRYLIKTRGQQVTLSCSPISGHRSVSWYQQTPGQGLQFLFEYFSETQRNKGNFPGRFSGRQFSNSRSEMNVSTLELGDSALYLCASSSDRGGYTFGSGTRLTVV.

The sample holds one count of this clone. CDR3 in DNA: TGCAGCGTTGGACTGCTGGGTACGGAGACCCAGTACTTC. It specifies CSVGLLGTETQYF. This sequence joins TRBV29-1 and TRBJ2-5; D gene uncertain. Germline CDR1 is SQVTM and CDR2 is ANQGSEA. The V end lost 4 bases, the J end lost 5 bases, and 14 bases lay between the germline ends. The CDR3 runs 13 residues.

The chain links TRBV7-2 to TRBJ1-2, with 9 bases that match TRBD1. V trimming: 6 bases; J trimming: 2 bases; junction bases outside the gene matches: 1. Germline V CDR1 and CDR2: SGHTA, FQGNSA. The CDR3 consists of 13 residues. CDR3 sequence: CASRQGANYGYTF. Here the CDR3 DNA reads TGTGCCAGCAGACAGGGGGCGAACTATGGCTACACCTTC.

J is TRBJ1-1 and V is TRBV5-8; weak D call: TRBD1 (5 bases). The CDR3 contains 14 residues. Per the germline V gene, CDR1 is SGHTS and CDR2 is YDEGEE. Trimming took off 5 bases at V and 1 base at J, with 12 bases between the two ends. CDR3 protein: CASSAGLANTEAFF. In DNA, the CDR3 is TGTGCCAGCAGTGCGGGACTTGCGAACACTGAAGCTTTCTTT.

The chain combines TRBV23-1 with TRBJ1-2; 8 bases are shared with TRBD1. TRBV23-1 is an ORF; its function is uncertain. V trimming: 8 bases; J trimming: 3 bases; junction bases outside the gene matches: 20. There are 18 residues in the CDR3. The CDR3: CASAPPGQGIILDYGYTF. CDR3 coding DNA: TGCGCCAGCGCCCCCCCAGGACAGGGAATCATTTTGGACTATGGCTACACCTTC.

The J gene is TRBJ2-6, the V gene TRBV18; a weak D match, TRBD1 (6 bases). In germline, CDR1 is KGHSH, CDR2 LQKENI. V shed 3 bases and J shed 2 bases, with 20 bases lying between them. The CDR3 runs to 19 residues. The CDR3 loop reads CASSPRGHPKFPGANVLTF. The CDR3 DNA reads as TGTGCCAGCTCACCCAGGGGACACCCTAAATTCCCTGGGGCCAACGTCCTGACTTTC.

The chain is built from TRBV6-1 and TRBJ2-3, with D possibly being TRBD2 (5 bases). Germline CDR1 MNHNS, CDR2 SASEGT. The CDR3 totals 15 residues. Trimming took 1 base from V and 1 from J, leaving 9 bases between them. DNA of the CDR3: TGTGCCAGCAGTGAAGGTGCGGGCGGCACAGATACGCAGTATTTT. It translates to CASSEGAGGTDTQYF.

CDR3 coding DNA: TGTGCCAGCAGCTTCGGCCGGAGCTCTGGAAACACCATATATTTT. Protein product: CASSFGRSSGNTIYF. This chain connects TRBV5-4 to TRBJ1-3, with D unclear. The length of the CDR3 is 15 residues. Germline-derived CDR1 and CDR2 are SGHNT and YYREEE (reference sequence). V lost 2 bases, J lost 0 bases, and 9 bases lay in between.

For the CDR3, the DNA is TGTGCCAGCAGGACAGCGGGGAGCTCCTACGAGCAGTACTTC. Translation gives CASRTAGSSYEQYF. The chain recombines TRBV6-1 with TRBJ2-7, with 7 bases aligning to TRBD2. CDR3 size: 14 residues. Germline CDR1 is MNHNS and CDR2 is SASEGT. J gave up 0 bases and V 6 bases, and 5 bases lay outside the gene matches.

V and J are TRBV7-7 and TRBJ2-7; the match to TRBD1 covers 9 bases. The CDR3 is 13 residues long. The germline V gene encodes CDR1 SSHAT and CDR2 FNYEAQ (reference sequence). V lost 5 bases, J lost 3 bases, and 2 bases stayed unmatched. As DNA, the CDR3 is TGTGCCAGCAGCAAGACAGGGGGCTACGAGCAGTACTTC. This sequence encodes CASSKTGGYEQYF.

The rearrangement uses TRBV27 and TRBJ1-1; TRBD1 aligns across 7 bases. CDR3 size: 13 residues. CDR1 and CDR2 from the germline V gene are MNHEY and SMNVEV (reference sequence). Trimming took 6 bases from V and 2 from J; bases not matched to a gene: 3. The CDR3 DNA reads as TGTGCCAGCAGGGACAGGCGAAACACTGAAGCTTTCTTT. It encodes CASRDRRNTEAFF.

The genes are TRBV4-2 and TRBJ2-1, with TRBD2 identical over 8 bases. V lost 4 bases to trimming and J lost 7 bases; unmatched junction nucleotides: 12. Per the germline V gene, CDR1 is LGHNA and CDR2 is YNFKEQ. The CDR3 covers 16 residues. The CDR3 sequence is CASSPTLAGFLNEQFF. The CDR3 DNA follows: TGTGCCAGCAGCCCCACCTTAGCGGGGTTTTTGAATGAGCAGTTCTTC.

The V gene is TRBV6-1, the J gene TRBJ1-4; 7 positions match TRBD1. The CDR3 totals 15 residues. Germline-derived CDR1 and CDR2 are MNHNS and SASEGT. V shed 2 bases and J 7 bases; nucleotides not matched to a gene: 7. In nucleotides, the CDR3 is TGTGCCAGCAGTGAATTACAGGGGTTCCCTGAAAAACTGTTTTTT. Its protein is CASSELQGFPEKLFF.

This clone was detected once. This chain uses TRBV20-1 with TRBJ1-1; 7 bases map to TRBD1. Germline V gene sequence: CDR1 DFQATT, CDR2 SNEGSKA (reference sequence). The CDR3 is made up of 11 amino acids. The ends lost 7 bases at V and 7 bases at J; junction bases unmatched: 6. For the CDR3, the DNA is TGCAGTGTCGGAGGACAGGTTGAAGCTTTCTTT. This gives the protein CSVGGQVEAFF.

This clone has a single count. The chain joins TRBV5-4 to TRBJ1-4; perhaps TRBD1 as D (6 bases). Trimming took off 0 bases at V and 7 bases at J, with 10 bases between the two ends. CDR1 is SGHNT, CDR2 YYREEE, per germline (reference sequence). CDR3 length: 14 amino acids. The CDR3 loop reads CASSLDQGSEKLFF. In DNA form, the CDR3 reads TGTGCCAGCAGCTTGGACCAGGGGAGTGAAAAACTGTTTTTT.

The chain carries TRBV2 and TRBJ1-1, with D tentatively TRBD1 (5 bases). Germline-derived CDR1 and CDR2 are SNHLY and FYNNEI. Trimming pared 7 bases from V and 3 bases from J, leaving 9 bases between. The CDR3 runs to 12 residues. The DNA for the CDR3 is TGTGCCAGCACTGACAGATACACTGAAGCTTTCTTT. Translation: CASTDRYTEAFF. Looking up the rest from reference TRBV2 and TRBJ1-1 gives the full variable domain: EPEVTQTPSHQVTQMGQEVILRCVPISNHLYFYWYRQILGQKVEFLVSFYNNEISEKSEIFDDQFSVERPDGSNFTLKIRSTKLEDSAMYFCASTDRYTEAFFGQGTRLTVV.

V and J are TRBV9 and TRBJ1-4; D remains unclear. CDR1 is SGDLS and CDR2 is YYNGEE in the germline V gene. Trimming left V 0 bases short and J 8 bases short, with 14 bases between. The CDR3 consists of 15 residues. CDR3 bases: TGTGCCAGCAGCGTAGGGGCAGGAATTGGCGAAAAACTGTTTTTT. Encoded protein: CASSVGAGIGEKLFF.

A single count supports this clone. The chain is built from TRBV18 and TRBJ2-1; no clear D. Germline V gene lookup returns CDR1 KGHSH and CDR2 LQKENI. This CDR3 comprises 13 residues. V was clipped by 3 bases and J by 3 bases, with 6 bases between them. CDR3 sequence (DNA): TGTGCCAGCTCACCCACAGACTACAATGAGCAGTTCTTC. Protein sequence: CASSPTDYNEQFF.

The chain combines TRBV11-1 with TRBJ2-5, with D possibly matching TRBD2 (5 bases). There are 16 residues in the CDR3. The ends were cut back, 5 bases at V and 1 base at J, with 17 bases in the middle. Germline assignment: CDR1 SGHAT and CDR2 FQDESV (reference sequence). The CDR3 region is CASSVEPPSGQETQYF. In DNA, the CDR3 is TGTGCCAGCAGCGTAGAACCCCCCAGCGGCCAAGAGACCCAGTACTTC.

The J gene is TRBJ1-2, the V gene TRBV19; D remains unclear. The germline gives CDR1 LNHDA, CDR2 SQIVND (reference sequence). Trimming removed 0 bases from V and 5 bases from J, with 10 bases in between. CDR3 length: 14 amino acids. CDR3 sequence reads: CASSIESRVYGYTF. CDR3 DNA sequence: TGTGCCAGTAGTATAGAATCGCGAGTATATGGCTACACCTTC.

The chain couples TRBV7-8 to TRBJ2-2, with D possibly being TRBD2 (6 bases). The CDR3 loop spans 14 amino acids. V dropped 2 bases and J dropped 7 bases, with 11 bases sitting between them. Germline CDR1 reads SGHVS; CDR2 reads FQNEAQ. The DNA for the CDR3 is TGTGCCAGCAGCTTATCGGGGAGGATCGGGGAGCTGTTTTTT. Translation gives CASSLSGRIGELFF.

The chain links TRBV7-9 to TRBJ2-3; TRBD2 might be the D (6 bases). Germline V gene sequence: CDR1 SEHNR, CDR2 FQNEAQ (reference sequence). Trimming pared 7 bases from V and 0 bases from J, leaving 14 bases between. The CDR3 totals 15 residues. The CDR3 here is CASTYGGMSTDTQYF. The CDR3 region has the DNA TGTGCCAGCACCTACGGGGGAATGAGCACAGATACGCAGTATTTT.